The 28 T cell receptor beta chains below were found in one sample sequenced in a study of blood T cell repertoires in COVID-19. Method: immunoSEQ multiplex PCR; TCRdb's copy keeps in-frame clones and lacks some. The sample consists of 250,000 to 350,000 clones, 80% to 90% of them appearing once. The sequencing input was peripheral blood. These receptors all come from a woman aged 50 to 60 with acute or convalescent COVID-19.

The chain combines TRBV10-3 with TRBJ1-1; D remains unclear. Germline V gene lookup returns CDR1 ENHRY and CDR2 SYGVKD. With 4 bases removed from V and 2 bases from J, the gap between germline ends came to 14 bases. CDR3 length: 15 residues. Here the CDR3 DNA reads TGTGCCATCAGTGGCGAAAGCGGGGTAAACACTGAAGCTTTCTTT. This codes for CAISGESGVNTEAFF.

This clone was seen a single time. V gene TRBV6-2 or TRBV6-3 combines with J gene TRBJ1-3, with 9 nucleotides matching TRBD1. The CDR3 contains 19 residues. Per the germline V gene, CDR1 is MNHEY and CDR2 is SVGEGT. Losses at the gene ends were 6 bases for V and 0 bases for J; bases not matched to a gene: 15. The DNA of the CDR3 is TGTGCCAGCAGCTATAGGGGACAGGGATCTCCACACTCTGGAAACACCATATATTTT. Its protein product is CASSYRGQGSPHSGNTIYF.

This clone was found a few times. J is TRBJ1-1 and V is TRBV4-3; D remains ambiguous. The CDR3 length is 14 residues. Germline-derived CDR1 and CDR2 are LGHNA and YSLEER. V shed 4 bases and J shed 1 base, with 10 bases lying between them. CDR3 nucleotide sequence: TGCGCCAGCAGCCCGGTGGTCGGGAACACTGAAGCTTTCTTT. This encodes CASSPVVGNTEAFF.

With respect to this clone: Other DNA sequences in the sample encode the same CDR3. The rearrangement joins TRBV11-2 to TRBJ1-3; D is possibly TRBD1 (6 bases). Germline V gives CDR1 SGHAT, CDR2 FQNNGV. This CDR3 is built from 13 residues. Trimming left V 4 bases short and J 4 bases short, with 8 bases between. The CDR3 sequence is CASSSDRGNTIYF. The CDR3 coding sequence is TGTGCCAGCAGCTCTGACAGGGGAAACACCATATATTTT.

This clone was recorded only once. The chain is built from TRBV25-1 and TRBJ1-1, with 9 bases that match TRBD1. Germline V lookup: CDR1 MGHDK, CDR2 SYGVNS. V gave up 3 bases and J gave up 13 bases; unmatched junction bases: 12. This CDR3 is built from 14 residues. The CDR3 sequence is CASSDRDPGQGCFF. In DNA form, the CDR3 reads TGTGCCAGCAGTGATAGGGATCCGGGACAGGGATGTTTCTTT. The full variable domain, rest sourced from reference TRBV25-1 and TRBJ1-1, is EADIYQTPRYLVIGTGKKITLECSQTMGHDKMYWYQQDPGMELHLIHYSYGVNSTEKGDLSSESTVSRIRTEHFPLTLESARPSHTSQYLCASSDRDPGQGCFFGQGTRLTVV.

The rearrangement uses TRBV5-6 and TRBJ2-1, with 12 bases aligning to TRBD2. The V gene's germline CDR1 is SGHDT and CDR2 YYEEEE. Trimming took 0 bases from V and 7 from J; bases not matched to a gene: 2. This CDR3 has 15 residues. DNA for the CDR3: TGTGCCAGCAGCTTGGGCACTAGCGGGAGGAATGAGCAGTTCTTC. Translated: CASSLGTSGRNEQFF.

This clone was seen only a few times. The genes are TRBV4-3 and TRBJ2-7; D call uncertain. This CDR3 comprises 14 residues. Germline assignment: CDR1 LGHNA and CDR2 YSLEER. The ends were cut back, 1 base at V and 5 bases at J, with 12 bases in the middle. DNA for the CDR3: TGCGCCAGCAGCCAAGCCGCTCTATTCCACGAGCAGTACTTC. Protein sequence: CASSQAALFHEQYF.

This chain's CDR3 is CASSSGTGANEQFF. In DNA form, the CDR3 reads TGTGCCAGCAGCTCCGGGACAGGGGCTAATGAGCAGTTCTTC. The V and J genes are TRBV5-4 and TRBJ2-1; 10 bases map to TRBD1. The junction had 4 bases not matched to a gene; V was cut back by 3 bases and J by 7 bases. Germline V gene data show CDR1 as SGHNT and CDR2 as YYREEE (reference sequence). This CDR3 has 14 amino acids. The full variable domain, its missing parts supplied by reference TRBV5-4 and TRBJ2-1, is ETGVTQSPTHLIKTRGQQVTLRCSSQSGHNTVSWYQQALGQGPQFIFQYYREEENGRGNFPPRFSGLQFPNYSSELNVNALELDDSALYLCASSSGTGANEQFFGPGTRLTVL.

This chain connects TRBV6-5 to TRBJ2-5; maybe TRBD1 (6 bases). CDR1 MNHEY and CDR2 SVGAGI come from the germline V gene. CDR3 length: 14 amino acids. Trimming pared 7 bases from V and 5 bases from J, leaving 17 bases between. The CDR3 region is CASTRDIGRETQYF. The CDR3 DNA is TGTGCCAGCACCAGGGACATCGGCAGGGAGACCCAGTACTTC.

The chain recombines TRBV7-2 with TRBJ1-3, with D perhaps TRBD1 (5 bases). The germline V and J ends were trimmed by 5 bases and 0 bases, with 11 bases remaining between them. Germline CDR1 reads SGHTA; CDR2 reads FQGNSA. The CDR3 runs 15 residues. DNA of the CDR3: TGTGCCAGCAGCCCCGGGACTCTCTCTGGAAACACCATATATTTT. It is translated as CASSPGTLSGNTIYF.

This clone was seen a single time. The rearrangement uses TRBV11-2 and TRBJ2-1; tentatively, D is TRBD2 (6 bases). Germline V lookup: CDR1 SGHAT, CDR2 FQNNGV. The CDR3 is made up of 18 amino acids. V was clipped by 1 base and J by 6 bases, with 22 bases between them. The CDR3 sequence is CASSLVGYTWAGTNEQFF. The CDR3 DNA reads as TGTGCCAGCAGCTTAGTGGGTTATACGTGGGCGGGAACCAATGAGCAGTTCTTC.

The gene calls are TRBV5-6 and TRBJ1-2, with a tentative D call TRBD1 (6 bases). Germline CDR1 reads SGHDT; CDR2 reads YYEEEE. The V end lost 4 bases, the J end lost 5 bases, and 15 bases lay between the germline ends. The CDR3 contains 14 residues. The CDR3 DNA follows: TGTGCCAGCAGCGACCAGAGGACAGTTTATGGCTACACCTTC. Amino acid sequence: CASSDQRTVYGYTF. Filled out from reference TRBV5-6 and TRBJ1-2, the complete variable domain reads DAGVTQSPTHLIKTRGQQVTLRCSPKSGHDTVSWYQQALGQGPQFIFQYYEEEERQRGNFPDRFSGHQFPNYSSELNVNALLLGDSALYLCASSDQRTVYGYTFGSGTRLTVV.

The chain carries TRBV2 and TRBJ2-3, with D maybe TRBD2 (5 bases). V was trimmed by 2 bases and J by 11 bases, leaving 11 bases between them. There are 12 residues in the CDR3. Germline V CDR1 and CDR2: SNHLY, FYNNEI. CDR3 loop: CASSEFTAEQYF. The CDR3 nucleotides read TGTGCCAGCAGTGAATTTACAGCGGAGCAGTATTTT. Based on the CDR3 plus reference TRBV2 and TRBJ2-3, the full variable domain is EPEVTQTPSHQVTQMGQEVILRCVPISNHLYFYWYRQILGQKVEFLVSFYNNEISEKSEIFDDQFSVERPDGSNFTLKIRSTKLEDSAMYFCASSEFTAEQYFGPGTRLTVL.

The chain joins TRBV24-1 to TRBJ1-5; 11 bases line up with TRBD1. Germline assignment: CDR1 KGHDR and CDR2 SFDVKD. V was pared by 7 bases and J by 7 bases, with 11 bases of the junction left unmatched. CDR3 length: 16 residues. The CDR3 DNA reads as TGTGCCACCAGGCTGAGCGGGACAGGGGGATGGCAGCCCCAGCATTTT. Encoded protein: CATRLSGTGGWQPQHF.

The V gene is TRBV9, the J gene TRBJ2-7, with D perhaps TRBD1 (6 bases). This CDR3 comprises 14 residues. Trimming removed 0 bases at V and 5 bases at J, with 12 bases between. Germline V CDR1 and CDR2: SGDLS, YYNGEE. This chain's CDR3 is CASSVEQGRDEQYF. For the CDR3, the DNA is TGTGCCAGCAGCGTAGAACAGGGAAGGGACGAGCAGTACTTC.

The CDR3 bases are TGTGCCAGCAGTGCTTTCCCGGGACAGAACACCGGGGAGCTGTTTTTT. Protein product: CASSAFPGQNTGELFF. The chain recombines TRBV6-4 with TRBJ2-2, with D possibly TRBD1 on 6 matching bases. The CDR3 is made up of 16 amino acids. The germline V gene has CDR1 MRHNA and CDR2 SNTAGT. Between the trimmed V and J ends, which lost 4 bases and 1 base, there was a span of 13 bases.

V and J are TRBV7-2 and TRBJ1-3; maybe TRBD1 (5 bases). Germline V lookup: CDR1 SGHTA, CDR2 FQGNSA. The CDR3 contains 17 residues. Deletions cut 0 bases from V and 4 bases from J, with 16 bases between. The CDR3 coding sequence is TGTGCCAGCAGCTTAGCCTTCCGTCCAGGGAACGGAAACACCATATATTTT. Protein product: CASSLAFRPGNGNTIYF.

This sequence joins TRBV18 and TRBJ2-7, with a possible D match to TRBD2 (6 bases). V was trimmed by 7 bases and J by 1 base, leaving 14 bases between them. The CDR3 sequence is 14 residues long. CDR1 KGHSH and CDR2 LQKENI come from the germline V gene. The CDR3 is CASLVGAGSYEQYF. CDR3 nucleotide sequence: TGTGCCAGCTTGGTGGGCGCGGGGTCCTACGAGCAGTACTTC.

The chain uses TRBV6-4 and TRBJ2-3; possible D gene TRBD1, 5 bases. Per the germline V gene, CDR1 is MRHNA and CDR2 is SNTAGT. This CDR3 spans 16 amino acids. Trimming pared 0 bases from V and 0 bases from J, leaving 10 bases between. The DNA of the CDR3 is TGTGCCAGCAGTGACTCGAGGACATCTAGCACAGATACGCAGTATTTT. It is translated as CASSDSRTSSTDTQYF.

Here the CDR3 DNA reads TGTGCCAGCACCAGTCTGCGGGGGACTGAAGCTTTCTTT. Translated, it gives CASTSLRGTEAFF. V is TRBV7-9 and J is TRBJ1-1; tentatively, D is TRBD1 (5 bases). The germline gives CDR1 SEHNR, CDR2 FQNEAQ (reference sequence). The CDR3 totals 13 residues. V was cut by 7 bases and J by 5 bases, with 14 bases left in between.

This chain connects TRBV18 to TRBJ2-5, with D unclear. The germline CDR1 and CDR2 sequences are KGHSH and LQKENI. V lost 0 bases to trimming and J lost 3 bases, with 5 bases between them. The CDR3 consists of 13 residues. CDR3 nucleotide sequence: TGTGCCAGCTCACCACCTAGCAAAGAGACCCAGTACTTC. Protein sequence: CASSPPSKETQYF.

This clone was seen only once. The chain is built from TRBV5-1 and TRBJ1-4, with D perhaps matching TRBD1 (5 bases). Trimming stripped 3 bases from V and 5 bases from J, with 11 bases between. CDR3 size: 14 residues. CDR1 is SGHRS and CDR2 is YFSETQ in the germline V gene. CDR3 sequence: CASSWGGENEKLFF. For the CDR3, the DNA is TGCGCCAGCAGCTGGGGGGGAGAAAATGAAAAACTGTTTTTT.

The CDR3 sequence is CASSLRGGEQYF. The CDR3 nucleotides read TGTGCCAGCAGCCTAAGGGGGGGCGAGCAGTACTTC. V and J are TRBV5-4 and TRBJ2-7; perhaps TRBD2 as D (7 bases). V was pared by 4 bases and J by 6 bases, with 11 bases between. The CDR3 spans 12 residues. In germline, CDR1 is SGHNT, CDR2 YYREEE (reference sequence).

About this clone: The same CDR3 is also encoded by other DNA sequences in this sample. The rearrangement uses TRBV18 and TRBJ2-3; TRBD2 matches 10 bases. The CDR3 is 15 amino acids. The germline gives CDR1 KGHSH, CDR2 LQKENI. V lost 2 bases to trimming and J lost 1 base; unmatched junction nucleotides: 0. The DNA of the CDR3 is TGTGCCAGCTCACCAACTAGCGGGGGCACAGATACGCAGTATTTT. It yields the protein CASSPTSGGTDTQYF.

The rearrangement links TRBV18 to TRBJ1-1, with TRBD1 as a possible D gene (6 bases). With 5 bases removed from V and 4 bases from J, the gap between germline ends came to 11 bases. The CDR3 runs to 13 residues. Germline assignment: CDR1 KGHSH and CDR2 LQKENI. CDR3 sequence (DNA): TGTGCCAGCTCAGCACAGGGAGGCACTGAAGCTTTCTTT. Its translation: CASSAQGGTEAFF.

The chain has TRBV6-5 and TRBJ1-4; 8 bases line up with TRBD1. J was trimmed by 8 bases and V by 4 bases; bases with no gene match: 6. Germline loops: CDR1 MNHEY, CDR2 SVGAGI. The CDR3 has 14 residues. Here the CDR3 DNA reads TGTGCCAGCAGTTCGAGACAGGGGAGCGAAAAACTGTTTTTT. Amino acid sequence: CASSSRQGSEKLFF.

V and J are TRBV4-1 and TRBJ1-1; no clear D. The CDR3 is 15 residues long. Germline CDR1 is MGHRA and CDR2 is YSYEKL. V dropped 4 bases and J dropped 0 bases, with 12 bases sitting between them. The chain's CDR3 is CASSPVVPMNTEAFF. The CDR3 DNA follows: TGCGCCAGCAGCCCAGTTGTACCAATGAACACTGAAGCTTTCTTT.

The rearrangement uses TRBV5-1 and TRBJ2-3; 7 nucleotides agree with TRBD2. The J segment lost 0 bases and the V segment lost 5 bases, leaving 9 bases of the junction unmatched. Germline V gene sequence: CDR1 SGHRS, CDR2 YFSETQ. The CDR3 extends over 16 amino acids. The CDR3: CASRLAALTSTDTQYF. CDR3 nucleotide sequence: TGCGCCAGCAGGCTAGCGGCCTTAACTAGCACAGATACGCAGTATTTT.